This TCR beta chain was identified during a study of blood T cell repertoires in COVID-19. All enrollees were roughly 18 to 100 years old and from fewer than 30 US areas. This clone was counted between two and nine times. Per germline, CDR1 SEHNR and CDR2 FQNEAQ (reference sequence). The CDR3 totals 14 residues. V was trimmed by 4 bases and J by 1 base, leaving 11 bases between them. Measured with immunoSEQ multiplex PCR; TCRdb has only the in-frame clones, and not every one. The table lists some 430,000 clones, about 90% of them singletons. Source material: PBMCs or T cells enriched from blood (not recorded which). The chain has TRBV7-9 and TRBJ2-7, with a weak D call TRBD2 (5 bases). The origin of this receptor is a man between 18 and 35 years old who had recovered from COVID-19. The CDR3 reads CASSSRSGSYEQYF. For the CDR3, the DNA is TGTGCCAGCAGCTCACGGTCGGGATCCTACGAGCAGTACTTC.